A selection of T cell receptor beta chains follows, all from one sample in a study of cytomegalovirus exposure and HLA in healthy donors. Produced via immunoSEQ multiplex PCR; TCRdb's table is partial and in-frame only. The sample lists about 120,000 clones; approximately 80% were seen once. Sequencing was done on a sample of PBMCs. These receptors were taken from a young man in good health and CMV-seropositive. CDR3s include the opening cysteine and the closing phenylalanine or tryptophan. Fields, in order: V gene, J gene, clone size, D gene, CDR3 DNA, CDR3 protein. A D gene is named only where the DNA matches it firmly. The size of a clone is reported for some rows only, either as once, few or many, or as a class for expanded clones.

v_gene: TRBV5-1
j_gene: TRBJ1-2
abundance: -
d_gene: -
CDR3nt: TGCGCCAGCAGCTTGGAGACGGGAGCTGCTTATGGCTACACCTTC
CDR3aa: CASSLETGAAYGYTF

v_gene: TRBV7-8
j_gene: TRBJ1-4
abundance: -
d_gene: -
CDR3nt: TGTGCCAGCACCCCTCGTACTAATGAAAAACTGTTTTTT
CDR3aa: CASTPRTNEKLFF

v_gene: TRBV6-5
j_gene: TRBJ2-7
abundance: -
d_gene: -
CDR3nt: TGTGCCAGCACACAAAACAGGGTTTCCTACGAGCAGTACTTC
CDR3aa: CASTQNRVSYEQYF

v_gene: TRBV6-1
j_gene: TRBJ2-1
abundance: -
d_gene: TRBD2
CDR3nt: TGTGCCAGCAGTGAAGTGAGAGGCGGGAGAGGTTACAATGAGCAGTTCTTC
CDR3aa: CASSEVRGGRGYNEQFF

v_gene: TRBV13
j_gene: TRBJ1-1
abundance: -
d_gene: -
CDR3nt: TGTGCCAGCAGCTTAGGAGGGGGGAACACTGAAGCTTTCTTT
CDR3aa: CASSLGGGNTEAFF

v_gene: TRBV19
j_gene: TRBJ2-7
abundance: -
d_gene: TRBD1
CDR3nt: TGTGCCAGTAACCAACCCGGGACAGGGGTACACGAGCAGTACTTC
CDR3aa: CASNQPGTGVHEQYF

v_gene: TRBV15
j_gene: TRBJ1-1
abundance: -
d_gene: -
CDR3nt: TGTGCCACCAGCAGTCCGGGAATGGGTGAAGCTTTCTTT
CDR3aa: CATSSPGMGEAFF

v_gene: TRBV9
j_gene: TRBJ1-6
abundance: once
d_gene: -
CDR3nt: TGTGCCAGCGGGGACTACTCCTATAATTCACCCCTCCACTTT
CDR3aa: CASGDYSYNSPLHF

v_gene: TRBV7-9
j_gene: TRBJ1-2
abundance: -
d_gene: TRBD1
CDR3nt: TGTGCCAGCAGCCCCCCGGGACAGGGGTCCACCCACACCTTC
CDR3aa: CASSPPGQGSTHTF

v_gene: TRBV19
j_gene: TRBJ1-1
abundance: -
d_gene: TRBD1
CDR3nt: TGTGCCAGTAGTACGACAGGGGGCAAAACTGAAGCTTTCTTT
CDR3aa: CASSTTGGKTEAFF

v_gene: TRBV19
j_gene: TRBJ1-1
abundance: -
d_gene: -
CDR3nt: TGTGCCAGTAGTATAGAGACCGTATACAGGAACACTGAAGCTTTCTTT
CDR3aa: CASSIETVYRNTEAFF

v_gene: TRBV28
j_gene: TRBJ1-5
abundance: -
d_gene: -
CDR3nt: TGTGCCAGCAGTTTATCAGGGTCCAATCAGCCCCAGCATTTT
CDR3aa: CASSLSGSNQPQHF

v_gene: TRBV7-8
j_gene: TRBJ2-3
abundance: -
d_gene: TRBD2
CDR3nt: TGTGCCAGCAGCGCCACTAGCGGGAGGGCCCTCAGAGATACGCAGTATTTT
CDR3aa: CASSATSGRALRDTQYF

v_gene: TRBV19
j_gene: TRBJ2-2
abundance: -
d_gene: -
CDR3nt: TGTGCCAGTAGTGCCCTTTCTAGGCCCCCCGACACCGGGGAGCTGTTTTTT
CDR3aa: CASSALSRPPDTGELFF

v_gene: TRBV11-3
j_gene: TRBJ1-3
abundance: few
d_gene: -
CDR3nt: TGTGCCAGCAGCTTGGTCCGGACAGCATCTGGAAACACCATATATTTT
CDR3aa: CASSLVRTASGNTIYF

v_gene: TRBV10-1
j_gene: TRBJ2-3
abundance: -
d_gene: TRBD1
CDR3nt: TGCGCCAGCAGACGACAGGGGGCAGATACGCAGTATTTT
CDR3aa: CASRRQGADTQYF

v_gene: TRBV2
j_gene: TRBJ1-5
abundance: -
d_gene: -
CDR3nt: TGTGCCAGCACGCAGGGCAATCAGCCCCAGCATTTT
CDR3aa: CASTQGNQPQHF

v_gene: TRBV5-8
j_gene: TRBJ2-7
abundance: -
d_gene: -
CDR3nt: TGTGCCAGCAGCTTGTATGGCGGGAACTCCTACGAGCAGTACTTC
CDR3aa: CASSLYGGNSYEQYF

v_gene: TRBV19
j_gene: TRBJ2-1
abundance: -
d_gene: -
CDR3nt: TGTGCCAGTAGTCCTTGGACAGACTACAATGAGCAGTTCTTC
CDR3aa: CASSPWTDYNEQFF

v_gene: TRBV9
j_gene: TRBJ2-7
abundance: -
d_gene: TRBD2
CDR3nt: TGTGCCAGCAGCACACAACTAGCGGGAGGGATGTACGAGCAGTACTTC
CDR3aa: CASSTQLAGGMYEQYF

v_gene: TRBV10-3
j_gene: TRBJ1-2
abundance: -
d_gene: -
CDR3nt: TGTGCCATCAGTGGGACAGCGGAATGGGGCTACACCTTC
CDR3aa: CAISGTAEWGYTF

v_gene: TRBV5-4
j_gene: TRBJ2-1
abundance: -
d_gene: -
CDR3nt: TGTGCCAGCAGCTTGGTTGGCGAGCAGTTCTTC
CDR3aa: CASSLVGEQFF

v_gene: TRBV6-6
j_gene: TRBJ2-7
abundance: -
d_gene: -
CDR3nt: TGTGCCAGCAGTTACGGGACAAACAACGAGCAGTACTTC
CDR3aa: CASSYGTNNEQYF

v_gene: TRBV18
j_gene: TRBJ2-1
abundance: -
d_gene: TRBD1
CDR3nt: TGTGCCAGCTCACCGAAAGGGGACAGGGTCTACAATGAGCAGTTCTTC
CDR3aa: CASSPKGDRVYNEQFF

v_gene: TRBV5-1
j_gene: TRBJ2-5
abundance: -
d_gene: TRBD1
CDR3nt: TGCGCCAGCAGCCCTAGTGGCAGGGGGTTCGAAGAGACCCAGTACTTC
CDR3aa: CASSPSGRGFEETQYF

v_gene: TRBV19
j_gene: TRBJ1-5
abundance: once
d_gene: -
CDR3nt: TGTGCCAGTAGTAGTTGGGACACAAGATTTGATAGCAATCAGCCCCAGCATTTT
CDR3aa: CASSSWDTRFDSNQPQHF

v_gene: TRBV4-2
j_gene: TRBJ2-3
abundance: -
d_gene: TRBD2
CDR3nt: TGTGCCAGCAGCAAGACTAGCGGGGGCACAGATACGCAGTATTTT
CDR3aa: CASSKTSGGTDTQYF

v_gene: TRBV11-2
j_gene: TRBJ1-6
abundance: -
d_gene: -
CDR3nt: TGTGCCAGCAGCTTGAGGTCACCCCTCCACTTT
CDR3aa: CASSLRSPLHF

v_gene: TRBV5-1
j_gene: TRBJ2-3
abundance: -
d_gene: TRBD2
CDR3nt: TGCGCCAGCAGCTTGGCCGGAGCGGGGGGGTACGCAGATACGCAGTATTTT
CDR3aa: CASSLAGAGGYADTQYF

v_gene: TRBV29-1
j_gene: TRBJ2-1
abundance: -
d_gene: -
CDR3nt: TGCAGCGTTGAAGACGGGTTTTCCTCCCCCCTATACAATGAGCAGTTCTTC
CDR3aa: CSVEDGFSSPLYNEQFF

v_gene: TRBV5-1
j_gene: TRBJ2-1
abundance: -
d_gene: TRBD2
CDR3nt: TGCGCCAGCAGCTTGAGTGCGCGGGGGAGCAACTACAATGAGCAGTTCTTC
CDR3aa: CASSLSARGSNYNEQFF

v_gene: TRBV5-1
j_gene: TRBJ1-2
abundance: -
d_gene: TRBD1
CDR3nt: TGCGCCAGCAGCTCGGGGGACAGCCCCTATGGCTACACCTTC
CDR3aa: CASSSGDSPYGYTF

v_gene: TRBV27
j_gene: TRBJ1-1
abundance: -
d_gene: -
CDR3nt: TGTGCCAGCAGTTTACGGGGGATGAACACTGAAGCTTTCTTT
CDR3aa: CASSLRGMNTEAFF

v_gene: TRBV12-2
j_gene: TRBJ2-1
abundance: once
d_gene: -
CDR3nt: TGTGCAAGTCGCTTAGAGGTGGATCGACGGGAGGTAACCAATGAGCAGTTCTTC
CDR3aa: CASRLEVDRREVTNEQFF

v_gene: TRBV19
j_gene: TRBJ2-5
abundance: once
d_gene: TRBD1
CDR3nt: TGTGCCAGCAAGGACAGGGCCCAAGAGACCCAGTACTTC
CDR3aa: CASKDRAQETQYF

v_gene: TRBV2
j_gene: TRBJ1-4
abundance: -
d_gene: TRBD1
CDR3nt: TGTGCCAGCAGTTTACAGGGGATCGTGAATGAAAAACTGTTTTTT
CDR3aa: CASSLQGIVNEKLFF

v_gene: TRBV7-6
j_gene: TRBJ1-3
abundance: -
d_gene: -
CDR3nt: TGTGCCAGCAGCTTAGTGGTGGGGAGCTCTGGAAACACCATATATTTT
CDR3aa: CASSLVVGSSGNTIYF

v_gene: TRBV28
j_gene: TRBJ1-2
abundance: -
d_gene: TRBD1
CDR3nt: TGTGCCAGCGGGAACAGGGGCTATGGCTACACCTTC
CDR3aa: CASGNRGYGYTF

v_gene: TRBV9
j_gene: TRBJ1-5
abundance: -
d_gene: -
CDR3nt: TGTGCCAGCAGCGTAGGGACAGATAATCAGCCCCGGCATTTT
CDR3aa: CASSVGTDNQPRHF

v_gene: TRBV5-1
j_gene: TRBJ2-3
abundance: -
d_gene: -
CDR3nt: TGCGCCAGCAGCTTGTACAAATCCACAGATACGCAGTATTTT
CDR3aa: CASSLYKSTDTQYF

v_gene: TRBV5-5
j_gene: TRBJ2-2
abundance: -
d_gene: TRBD2
CDR3nt: TGTGCCAGCAGCCGGGGGGGGCCGACCTCCGGGGAGCTGTTTTTT
CDR3aa: CASSRGGPTSGELFF

v_gene: TRBV27
j_gene: TRBJ1-5
abundance: -
d_gene: -
CDR3nt: TGTGCCAGCAGTTTAAATCCTTCTCGGGTACAGCCCCAGCATTTT
CDR3aa: CASSLNPSRVQPQHF

v_gene: TRBV28
j_gene: TRBJ1-5
abundance: -
d_gene: TRBD1
CDR3nt: TGTGCCAGCAGTTTATTCGTGGTGAACAGGGGGAGTAGGCCCCAGCATTTT
CDR3aa: CASSLFVVNRGSRPQHF

v_gene: TRBV5-1
j_gene: TRBJ2-7
abundance: once
d_gene: -
CDR3nt: TGCGCCAGCAGCTTGGCCGGGGGGCAAAGATCCTACGAGCAGTACTTC
CDR3aa: CASSLAGGQRSYEQYF

v_gene: TRBV2
j_gene: TRBJ1-1
abundance: -
d_gene: TRBD1
CDR3nt: TGTGCCAGCACTAGGGACAGGGGGAACACTGAAGCTTTCTTT
CDR3aa: CASTRDRGNTEAFF

v_gene: TRBV5-3
j_gene: TRBJ1-1
abundance: -
d_gene: -
CDR3nt: TGTGCCAGAACAGGGAAGAACACTGAAGCTTTCTTT
CDR3aa: CARTGKNTEAFF

v_gene: TRBV5-1
j_gene: TRBJ2-1
abundance: few
d_gene: TRBD2
CDR3nt: TGCGCCAGCGGACAAATAGCGGGGGGGTACAATGAGCAGTTCTTC
CDR3aa: CASGQIAGGYNEQFF

v_gene: TRBV18
j_gene: TRBJ2-3
abundance: -
d_gene: -
CDR3nt: TGTGCCAGCTCACCATTGCAGGTAGATACGCAGTATTTT
CDR3aa: CASSPLQVDTQYF

v_gene: TRBV7-8
j_gene: TRBJ1-1
abundance: -
d_gene: -
CDR3nt: TGTGCCAGCAGCTTATTGTCAGAAGAAGCTTTCTTT
CDR3aa: CASSLLSEEAFF

v_gene: TRBV5-1
j_gene: TRBJ2-3
abundance: -
d_gene: -
CDR3nt: TGCGCCAGCAGGGCGGCCCTTAGCACAGATACGCAGTATTTT
CDR3aa: CASRAALSTDTQYF

v_gene: TRBV7-6
j_gene: TRBJ2-7
abundance: -
d_gene: -
CDR3nt: TGTGCCAGCAGTCTGGACAGCTCCTACGAGCAGTACTTC
CDR3aa: CASSLDSSYEQYF

v_gene: TRBV5-1
j_gene: TRBJ1-1
abundance: -
d_gene: -
CDR3nt: TGCGCCAGCAGCTTTGACGGGAGCTCCACTGAAGCTTTCTTT
CDR3aa: CASSFDGSSTEAFF

v_gene: TRBV12-5
j_gene: TRBJ2-2
abundance: few
d_gene: -
CDR3nt: TGTGCTAGTGTTGGGAATGACGGGACACGGAACGGGGAGCTGTTTTTT
CDR3aa: CASVGNDGTRNGELFF

v_gene: TRBV5-6
j_gene: TRBJ1-1
abundance: few
d_gene: -
CDR3nt: TGTGCCAGCAGCTTAGGCAGGGGACCTCGAAGAGGGACTGAAGCTTTCTTT
CDR3aa: CASSLGRGPRRGTEAFF